One sample yielded the 32 T cell receptor beta chains listed below, sequenced in a study of cytomegalovirus exposure and HLA in healthy donors. Amplification used 60 Vbeta primers and 13 Jbeta primers. Method: immunoSEQ multiplex PCR; TCRdb's copy keeps in-frame clones and lacks some. The listing records 150,000 to 250,000 clones. Sequenced sample: PBMCs. These receptors were collected from a boy aged 10-17 years in good health and CMV-seronegative.

V and J are TRBV5-1 and TRBJ2-5; 10 bases align to TRBD2. The J segment lost 1 base and the V segment lost 3 bases, leaving 3 bases of the junction unmatched. Germline V gene data show CDR1 as SGHRS and CDR2 as YFSETQ. CDR3 length: 15 amino acids. CDR3 region: CASSSSGGRQETQYF. The CDR3 DNA is TGCGCCAGCAGCTCTAGCGGGGGCCGCCAAGAGACCCAGTACTTC. Together with reference TRBV5-1 and TRBJ2-5, the CDR3 gives the full variable domain: KAGVTQTPRYLIKTRGQQVTLSCSPISGHRSVSWYQQTPGQGLQFLFEYFSETQRNKGNFPGRFSGRQFSNSRSEMNVSTLELGDSALYLCASSSSGGRQETQYFGPGTRLLVL.

J is TRBJ2-5 and V is TRBV23-1, with D perhaps matching TRBD2 (5 bases). TRBV23-1 falls under the ORF class, with uncertain function. V gave up 11 bases and J gave up 3 bases, with 19 bases separating them. The length of the CDR3 is 14 residues. CDR3 amino acids: CALQWPRVKETQYF. Written as DNA, the CDR3 is TGCGCCTTACAGTGGCCGAGGGTTAAAGAGACCCAGTACTTC.

The genes are TRBV5-4 and TRBJ2-1; 9 positions match TRBD2. CDR1 and CDR2 from the germline V gene are SGHNT and YYREEE (reference sequence). The CDR3 length is 16 residues. Trimming cost V 1 base and J 5 bases; bases outside gene matches: 7. In DNA form, the CDR3 reads TGTGCCAGCAGCTTGAGTCCCCAGCGGGGGGACAATGAGCAGTTCTTC. This sequence encodes CASSLSPQRGDNEQFF.

The chain combines TRBV21-1 with TRBJ2-2; the D call in the table, TRBD2, was not verified against the DNA. TRBV21-1 is termed a pseudogene. The CDR3 loop spans 20 amino acids. CDR3: CASSAPPGGRLAGGCGELFF. DNA of the CDR3: TGTGCCAGCAGCGCCCCACCGGGGGGGAGGCTAGCGGGGGGTTGCGGGGAGCTGTTTTTT.

Worth noting for this clone: The junction departs from the called germline gene at one end, perhaps through a read error. This chain uses TRBV5-6 with TRBJ1-5, with D maybe TRBD1 (5 bases). CDR1 and CDR2 from the germline V gene are SGHDT and YYEEEE. The CDR3 is 15 residues long. This chain's CDR3 is CASSFYDRDNQPRHF. CDR3 coding DNA: TGTGCCAGCAGCTTTTATGACAGAGACAATCAGCCCCGGCATTTT.

The J gene is TRBJ2-5, the V gene TRBV7-2, with 15 bases fitting TRBD2. V gave up 5 bases and J gave up 4 bases; unmatched junction bases: 14. CDR1 is SGHTA, CDR2 FQGNSA, per germline. The CDR3 is 19 amino acids. CDR3 bases: TGTGCCAGCAGCCCCCTACAGGGACTAGCGGGGGGCTGGGGAGAGACCCAGTACTTC. It yields the protein CASSPLQGLAGGWGETQYF.

The chain recombines TRBV12-5 with TRBJ1-6, with 9 bases that match TRBD1. The junction had 4 bases not matched to a gene; V was cut back by 6 bases and J by 7 bases. The CDR3 has 14 residues. Per germline, CDR1 LGHNT and CDR2 FRNRAP. In DNA, the CDR3 is TGTGCTAGTGGAGCGACAGGGGGGAATTCACCCCTCCACTTT. It encodes CASGATGGNSPLHF. The whole variable domain, filled in from reference TRBV12-5 and TRBJ1-6, reads DARVTQTPRHKVTEMGQEVTMRCQPILGHNTVFWYRQTMMQGLELLAYFRNRAPLDDSGMPKDRFSAEMPDATLATLKIQPSEPRDSAVYFCASGATGGNSPLHFGNGTRLTVT.

The genes are TRBV28 and TRBJ2-1, with TRBD2 matching 8 bases. Looked up from germline, CDR1 is MDHEN and CDR2 is SYDVKM. There are 20 residues in the CDR3. The V and J ends lost 5 bases and 0 bases, in that order; junction bases with no gene match: 18. The CDR3 is CASSLPWRGAALSSYNEQFF. CDR3 nucleotides: TGTGCCAGCAGTCTTCCCTGGCGGGGGGCCGCCCTGAGCTCCTACAATGAGCAGTTCTTC.

The chain employs TRBV5-1 and TRBJ2-1, with 14 bases fitting TRBD2. Trimming took 4 bases from V and 0 from J; bases not matched to a gene: 21. This CDR3 is built from 23 residues. The V gene's germline CDR1 is SGHRS and CDR2 YFSETQ. CDR3 loop: CASSLPGQYPGLAGVSSYNEQFF. CDR3 nucleotides: TGCGCCAGCAGCCTACCGGGACAGTATCCGGGACTAGCGGGGGTAAGCTCCTACAATGAGCAGTTCTTC.

V usage is TRBV11-3 and J usage is TRBJ2-1; TRBD2 aligns across 8 bases. The CDR3 is made up of 17 amino acids. Unmatched junction bases numbered 16, after V lost 5 bases and J lost 7 bases. The germline gives CDR1 SGHNT, CDR2 YENEEA. The CDR3 bases are TGTGCCAGCAGCCCCTCAGCGAACGGGGGGGGATGGAATGAGCAGTTCTTC. It codes for CASSPSANGGGWNEQFF.

The chain is built from TRBV19 and TRBJ1-1, with 7 bases fitting TRBD1. Per the germline V gene, CDR1 is LNHDA and CDR2 is SQIVND (reference sequence). The CDR3 spans 14 residues. J gave up 4 bases and V 2 bases, and 4 bases lay outside the gene matches. CDR3 coding DNA: TGTGCCAGTAGTATACCACAGGGGCGCACTGAAGCTTTCTTT. Translation gives CASSIPQGRTEAFF.

The rearrangement joins TRBV9 to TRBJ2-3; tentative D call: TRBD2 (5 bases). The CDR3 covers 15 residues. The V and J ends lost 4 bases and 1 base respectively, with 13 bases between them. The germline CDR1 and CDR2 sequences are SGDLS and YYNGEE. The CDR3 is CASSTTPGGTDTQYF. As DNA, the CDR3 is TGTGCCAGCAGCACGACCCCCGGGGGCACAGATACGCAGTATTTT. Using reference TRBV9 and TRBJ2-3 for the parts outside the CDR3, the full variable domain is DSGVTQTPKHLITATGQRVTLRCSPRSGDLSVYWYQQSLDQGLQFLIQYYNGEERAKGNILERFSAQQFPDLHSELNLSSLELGDSALYFCASSTTPGGTDTQYFGPGTRLTVL.

The CDR3 loop reads CASSLRTGNTEAFF. CDR3 nucleotides: TGTGCCAGCAGCTTACGGACAGGGAACACTGAAGCTTTCTTT. The rearrangement links TRBV7-2 to TRBJ1-1, with TRBD1 matching over 7 bases. CDR3 size: 14 residues. Per germline, CDR1 SGHTA and CDR2 FQGNSA. V lost 2 bases, J lost 1 base, and 1 base stayed unmatched.

The chain is built from TRBV6-1 and TRBJ1-1; D unresolved. CDR1 MNHNS and CDR2 SASEGT come from the germline V gene. V lost 7 bases, J lost 6 bases, and 15 bases lay in between. The CDR3 contains 13 residues. CDR3 sequence reads: CASTYPDGAEAFF. The DNA of the CDR3 is TGTGCCAGCACCTACCCGGACGGGGCTGAAGCTTTCTTT.

This chain links TRBV6-1 with TRBJ1-1; D unresolved. V lost 4 bases to trimming and J lost 5 bases, with 8 bases between them. The CDR3 is 12 residues long. Germline assignment: CDR1 MNHNS and CDR2 SASEGT. CDR3 residues: CASSGPGTEAFF. The DNA for the CDR3 is TGTGCCAGCAGTGGACCGGGGACTGAAGCTTTCTTT.

The chain couples TRBV29-1 to TRBJ2-5; D perhaps matches TRBD1 (6 bases). The CDR3 covers 12 residues. V gave up 7 bases and J gave up 5 bases, with 14 bases separating them. Germline CDR1 SQVTM, CDR2 ANQGSEA. CDR3 in DNA: TGCAGCGCGACAGGCCCTGGTGAGACCCAGTACTTC. Residues: CSATGPGETQYF.

V usage is TRBV5-1 and J usage is TRBJ2-1; possibly TRBD1 for D (5 bases). The CDR3 extends over 15 amino acids. Germline V gene lookup returns CDR1 SGHRS and CDR2 YFSETQ. Trimming took off 4 bases at V and 5 bases at J, with 16 bases between the two ends. CDR3 coding DNA: TGCGCCAGCAGCACTACAGGTAGCACCCACAATGAGCAGTTCTTC. It is translated as CASSTTGSTHNEQFF.

This chain joins TRBV27 and TRBJ1-5; D unresolved. Trimming cost V 6 bases and J 4 bases, with 13 bases left between them. This CDR3 is built from 14 residues. In germline, CDR1 is MNHEY, CDR2 SMNVEV (reference sequence). The CDR3 is CASSGVQANQPQHF. Here the CDR3 DNA reads TGTGCCAGCAGCGGTGTGCAGGCTAATCAGCCCCAGCATTTT.

The chain uses TRBV27 and TRBJ1-2; a weak D match, TRBD1 (5 bases). This CDR3 comprises 15 residues. Germline CDR1 is MNHEY and CDR2 is SMNVEV (reference sequence). V was clipped by 0 bases and J by 4 bases, with 12 bases between them. The CDR3: CASSLSGTGVYGYTF. The CDR3 nucleotides read TGTGCCAGCAGTTTATCGGGGACTGGGGTCTATGGCTACACCTTC.

V and J are TRBV5-5 and TRBJ2-3, with a tentative D call TRBD1 (6 bases). The V gene's germline CDR1 is SGHKS and CDR2 YYEKEE (reference sequence). The CDR3 runs 14 residues. Trimming left V 1 base short and J 5 bases short, with 11 bases between. CDR3 nucleotide sequence: TGTGCCAGCAGCTTGTGGGGGCCGGGAGATACGCAGTATTTT. Translation: CASSLWGPGDTQYF. The variable domain in full, with the rest retrieved from reference TRBV5-5 and TRBJ2-3, is DAGVTQSPTHLIKTRGQQVTLRCSPISGHKSVSWYQQVLGQGPQFIFQYYEKEERGRGNFPDRFSARQFPNYSSELNVNALLLGDSALYLCASSLWGPGDTQYFGPGTRLTVL.

The chain has TRBV30 and TRBJ1-2; D ambiguous. This CDR3 comprises 13 residues. The germline V gene encodes CDR1 GTSNPN and CDR2 SVGIG (reference sequence). V was pared by 2 bases and J by 4 bases, with 11 bases between. The DNA for the CDR3 is TGTGCCTGGAGTCGGGGAGGTGGCTATGGCTACACCTTC. This encodes CAWSRGGGYGYTF.

V is TRBV11-2 and J is TRBJ1-2, with D perhaps TRBD1 (5 bases). This CDR3 region has 13 residues. Trimming cost V 0 bases and J 4 bases, with 6 bases left between them. The V gene's germline CDR1 is SGHAT and CDR2 FQNNGV. The CDR3 DNA reads as TGTGCCAGCAGCTTAGACAGGGCCTATGGCTACACCTTC. Amino acids: CASSLDRAYGYTF.

The J gene is TRBJ2-5, the V gene TRBV6-6, with 7 bases fitting TRBD2. This CDR3 spans 12 amino acids. The ends lost 4 bases at V and 7 bases at J; junction bases unmatched: 3. Germline loops: CDR1 MNHNY, CDR2 SVGAGI (reference sequence). The CDR3 region is CASSSSGGTQYF. The CDR3 DNA is TGTGCCAGCAGTTCCTCGGGGGGGACCCAGTACTTC.

The CDR3 nucleotides read TGCGCCAGCACCAAGGATCGCGGTGGCTACACCTTC. It is translated as CASTKDRGGYTF. V usage is TRBV5-1 and J usage is TRBJ1-2; D is undetermined. From germline, CDR1 is SGHRS and CDR2 YFSETQ. Trimming removed 6 bases from V and 7 bases from J, with 13 bases in between. The CDR3 is made up of 12 amino acids.

The chain couples TRBV19 to TRBJ1-2; 7 bases agree with TRBD1. The V gene's germline CDR1 is LNHDA and CDR2 SQIVND (reference sequence). The V segment lost 6 bases and the J segment 3 bases; nucleotides outside the gene matches: 10. There are 15 residues in the CDR3. CDR3 in amino acids: CASSLWGRGDYGYTF. In nucleotides, the CDR3 is TGTGCCAGTAGCCTCTGGGGCAGGGGGGACTATGGCTACACCTTC. Full variable domain (rest looked up from reference TRBV19 and TRBJ1-2): DGGITQSPKYLFRKEGQNVTLSCEQNLNHDAMYWYRQDPGQGLRLIYYSQIVNDFQKGDIAEGYSVSREKKESFPLTVTSAQKNPTAFYLCASSLWGRGDYGYTFGSGTRLTVV.

The chain carries TRBV29-1 and TRBJ1-1, with 8 bases lining up with TRBD1. Per germline, CDR1 SQVTM and CDR2 ANQGSEA. The CDR3 runs to 13 residues. J was trimmed by 0 bases and V by 7 bases; bases with no gene match: 4. The CDR3 loop reads CSAWTGMNTEAFF. The CDR3 nucleotides read TGCAGCGCCTGGACAGGGATGAACACTGAAGCTTTCTTT.

The chain recombines TRBV4-3 with TRBJ1-5; D might be TRBD1 (6 bases). Deletions cut 2 bases from V and 6 bases from J, with 14 bases between. Looked up from germline, CDR1 is LGHNA and CDR2 is YSLEER. The CDR3 is 15 amino acids. The chain's CDR3 is CASSQITGRGQPQHF. As DNA, the CDR3 is TGCGCCAGCAGCCAAATCACAGGGAGGGGTCAGCCCCAGCATTTT.

This chain uses TRBV5-1 with TRBJ1-2; D is uncertain. The germline V and J ends were trimmed by 3 bases and 4 bases, with 13 bases remaining between them. Germline-derived CDR1 and CDR2 are SGHRS and YFSETQ. The CDR3 spans 14 residues. CDR3 region: CASSSDTVGYGYTF. DNA for the CDR3: TGCGCCAGCAGCTCTGACACCGTCGGCTATGGCTACACCTTC. Complete variable domain (other parts from reference TRBV5-1 and TRBJ1-2): KAGVTQTPRYLIKTRGQQVTLSCSPISGHRSVSWYQQTPGQGLQFLFEYFSETQRNKGNFPGRFSGRQFSNSRSEMNVSTLELGDSALYLCASSSDTVGYGYTFGSGTRLTVV.

V is TRBV7-8 and J is TRBJ1-1, with a weak D call TRBD1 (6 bases). This CDR3 has 13 amino acids. CDR1 and CDR2 (germline): SGHVS, FQNEAQ. Trimming took off 3 bases at V and 5 bases at J, with 10 bases between the two ends. The CDR3 nucleotides are TGTGCCAGCAGCTTCGGGGGGCTTACTGAAGCTTTCTTT. Its protein product is CASSFGGLTEAFF.

The rearrangement uses TRBV9 and TRBJ1-3, with 9 bases lining up with TRBD1. Germline CDR1 and CDR2: SGDLS and YYNGEE. The CDR3 length is 17 residues. With V trimmed by 4 bases and J by 1 base, 9 bases remained unmatched. The CDR3 sequence is CASSPRDRAISGNTIYF. The CDR3 nucleotides are TGTGCCAGCAGCCCGCGGGACAGGGCCATTTCTGGAAACACCATATATTTT.

This sequence joins TRBV5-1 and TRBJ2-3; D unclear. Germline values: CDR1 SGHRS, CDR2 YFSETQ. Trimming took off 0 bases at V and 5 bases at J, with 4 bases between the two ends. The CDR3 covers 12 residues. For the CDR3, the DNA is TGCGCCAGCAGCTTGGATCGAGATACGCAGTATTTT. Amino acids: CASSLDRDTQYF.

The chain recombines TRBV18 with TRBJ1-5; 10 bases agree with TRBD1. There are 16 residues in the CDR3. V trimming: 2 bases; J trimming: 7 bases; junction bases outside the gene matches: 8. Germline CDR1 is KGHSH and CDR2 is LQKENI. The DNA of the CDR3 is TGTGCCAGCTCACCAAGGACAGGGGGGTTAGAGCAGCCCCAGCATTTT. Protein sequence: CASSPRTGGLEQPQHF.